This T cell receptor (beta chain) was documented in a study of T cells in Graves' hyperthyroidism and ophthalmopathy. Amplified TCR beta CDR3 regions derived from RNA transcripts. TCR CDR3 underwent first-round RT-PCR with the HTBI primer set. TCRdb fed the multiplex PCR reads into MiXCR, producing one record per CDR3 protein. The profile covers 650,000 to 700,000 distinct CDR3 sequences, with roughly 17% appearing a single time and about a sixth taken by the ten largest. Germline values: CDR1 DFQATT, CDR2 SNEGSKA (reference sequence). CDR3 length: 19 residues. Trimming at V came to 2 bases and at J to 5 bases, leaving 13 bases not matched to a gene.

This chain joins TRBV20-1 and TRBJ2-2, with 14 bases aligning to TRBD2. The clonotype originates from a man in his forties or fifties with Graves' hyperthyroidism. The sample was blood. CDR3 bases: TGCAGTGCTAGAAAAACCGGGACTAGCGGGAGAAGTTGGACCGGGGAGCTGTTTTTT. Its protein product is CSARKTGTSGRSWTGELFF.